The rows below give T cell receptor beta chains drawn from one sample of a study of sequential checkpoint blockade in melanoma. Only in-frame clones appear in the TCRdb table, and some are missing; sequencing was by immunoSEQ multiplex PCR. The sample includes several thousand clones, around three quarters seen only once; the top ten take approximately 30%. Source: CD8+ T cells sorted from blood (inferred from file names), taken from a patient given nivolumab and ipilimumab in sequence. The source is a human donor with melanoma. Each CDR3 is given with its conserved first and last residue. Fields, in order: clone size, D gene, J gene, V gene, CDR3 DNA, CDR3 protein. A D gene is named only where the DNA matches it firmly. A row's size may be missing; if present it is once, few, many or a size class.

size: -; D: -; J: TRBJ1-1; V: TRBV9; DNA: TGTGCCAGCAGCGTAGAATTCACAGGTACTGAAGCTTTCTTT; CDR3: CASSVEFTGTEAFF
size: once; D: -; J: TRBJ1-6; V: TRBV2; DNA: TGTGCCAGCAGTGAGGGGGCACGTTCACCCCTCCACTTT; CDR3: CASSEGARSPLHF
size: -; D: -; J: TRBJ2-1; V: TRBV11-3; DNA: TGTGCCAGCAGCTCGAACCCAGGGGGGCGGAATGAGCAGTTCTTC; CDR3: CASSSNPGGRNEQFF
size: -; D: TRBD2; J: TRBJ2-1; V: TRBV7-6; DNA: TGTGCCAGCAGCTCCCAGACTAGCGGGGAATACAATGAGCAGTTCTTC; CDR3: CASSSQTSGEYNEQFF
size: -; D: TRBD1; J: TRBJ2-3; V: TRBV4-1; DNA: TGCGCCAGCAGCTACCCGGACAGGTTATCAGATACGCAGTATTTT; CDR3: CASSYPDRLSDTQYF
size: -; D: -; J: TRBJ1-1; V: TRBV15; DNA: TGTGCCACCAGCAGAATCCTGACACCGAACACTGAAGCTTTCTTT; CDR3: CATSRILTPNTEAFF
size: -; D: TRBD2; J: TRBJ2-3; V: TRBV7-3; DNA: TGTGCCAGCAGCTTACGTTCACTAGCGGGAGTGGCTAGCACAGATACGCAGTATTTT; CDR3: CASSLRSLAGVASTDTQYF
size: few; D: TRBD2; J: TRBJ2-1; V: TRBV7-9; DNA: TGTGCCAGCAGCCGGGGACTAGGTGAACTCAATGAGCAGTTCTTC; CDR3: CASSRGLGELNEQFF
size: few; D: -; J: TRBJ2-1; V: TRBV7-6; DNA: TGTGCCAGCAGCTTACTTTCTATAACTTACAATGAGCAGTTCTTC; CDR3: CASSLLSITYNEQFF
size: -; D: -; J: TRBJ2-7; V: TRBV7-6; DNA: TGTGCCAGCAGCTTAGGGGGACTCGAGCAGTACTTC; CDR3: CASSLGGLEQYF
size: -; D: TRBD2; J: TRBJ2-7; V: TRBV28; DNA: TGTGCCAGCAGTCCACCGACTAGCTCCGGGTTATACGAGCAGTACTTC; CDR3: CASSPPTSSGLYEQYF
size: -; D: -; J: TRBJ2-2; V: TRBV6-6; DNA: TGTGCCAGCAGTTACGGGGGAGGAGGTACCGGGGAGCTGTTTTTT; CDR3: CASSYGGGGTGELFF
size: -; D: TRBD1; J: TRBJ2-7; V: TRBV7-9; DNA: TGTGCCAGCAGCCCAACTTATGGACGGGACAGGTACGAGCAGTACTTC; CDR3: CASSPTYGRDRYEQYF